The clone carrying this TCR beta chain was seen at least ten times. Its matching antigen is unknown. The ends were cut back, 0 bases at V and 1 base at J, with 10 bases in the middle. CDR3 size: 16 residues. Germline CDR1 SGHRS, CDR2 YFSETQ. Aged 18 to 65, the patients had hyperthyroidism that was newly diagnosed and had lasted under 2 months. Around 9.9 ml of fresh peripheral blood supplied the PBMCs. These data belong to a study of T cells in Graves' hyperthyroidism and ophthalmopathy. There were TCR beta CDR3 regions amplified from RNA transcripts. During a first-round RT-PCR of the TCR CDR3, the HTBI primer set was used. MiXCR, run by TCRdb on the multiplex PCR reads, gives a single entry per CDR3 protein. The table includes hundreds of thousands of distinct CDR3 sequences, around 16% detected once. Broader study findings: The blood repertoire included most of the expanded thyroid clonotypes above 0.001.

Material: blood. The chain employs TRBV5-1 and TRBJ2-2; D ambiguous. This clonotype originated in a woman under 30 with Graves' hyperthyroidism. The CDR3, as DNA: TGCGCCAGCAGCTTGGTCGTAGCTCAGAACACCGGGGAGCTGTTTTTT. Translation gives CASSLVVAQNTGELFF.